The 29 T cell receptor beta chains below all came from one sample that was sequenced in a study of OX40 agonist ivuxolimab in advanced cancers. The table came from immunoSEQ multiplex PCR; TCRdb's copy has only in-frame clones and leaves some out. The sample includes 71,000 or so clones, about 93% of them seen just once. The sequencing used CD4+ or CD8+ T cells sorted from blood, collected in a trial of the OX40 agonist ivuxolimab. These receptors were taken from an adult with an advanced solid tumor such as melanoma, head and neck, liver or kidney cancer.

V usage is TRBV7-9 and J usage is TRBJ2-4; D is ambiguous. The V end lost 5 bases, the J end lost 0 bases, and 14 bases lay between the germline ends. The germline CDR1 and CDR2 sequences are SEHNR and FQNEAQ (reference sequence). CDR3 length: 16 residues. CDR3: CASSVGEALAKNIQYF. In DNA form, the CDR3 reads TGTGCCAGCAGCGTGGGTGAAGCTTTAGCCAAAAACATTCAGTACTTC.

This clone was found a few times. The CDR3 coding sequence is TGTGCCAGTAGTCCTGGGACAGGTCCCTCCTACGAGCAGTACTTC. Translation: CASSPGTGPSYEQYF. The chain joins TRBV19 to TRBJ2-7, with 8 bases lining up with TRBD1. J lost 0 bases, V lost 5 bases, and 6 bases had no gene match. Per germline, CDR1 LNHDA and CDR2 SQIVND (reference sequence). The CDR3 is 15 residues long.

The V and J genes are TRBV27 and TRBJ2-7; D is perhaps TRBD1 (6 bases). The V gene's germline CDR1 is MNHEY and CDR2 SMNVEV (reference sequence). The CDR3 covers 14 residues. Trimming removed 5 bases from V and 5 bases from J, with 16 bases in between. The CDR3 region is CASSLDRWGHEQYF. In DNA, the CDR3 is TGTGCCAGCAGTCTTGACAGGTGGGGCCACGAGCAGTACTTC.

The rearrangement links TRBV6-5 to TRBJ2-7; 9 bases align to TRBD1. Germline loops: CDR1 MNHEY, CDR2 SVGAGI. The CDR3 covers 13 residues. Losses at the gene ends were 7 bases for V and 5 bases for J; bases not matched to a gene: 6. CDR3 nucleotides: TGTGCCAGCACCCTAACAGGGGGCCACGAGCAGTACTTC. Translating gives CASTLTGGHEQYF.

This chain uses TRBV6-5 with TRBJ1-1, with D possibly TRBD1 on 6 matching bases. The CDR3 length is 14 residues. Germline V CDR1 and CDR2: MNHEY, SVGAGI. Trimming stripped 2 bases from V and 2 bases from J, with 9 bases between. DNA for the CDR3: TGTGCCAGCAGTTACGAGGGGGGAAACACTGAAGCTTTCTTT. This codes for CASSYEGGNTEAFF.

The V and J genes are TRBV27 and TRBJ2-5; tentative D call: TRBD1 (5 bases). Germline CDR1 is MNHEY and CDR2 is SMNVEV (reference sequence). This CDR3 contains 14 residues. V was shortened by 3 bases and J by 14 bases, with 22 bases between the two germline ends. CDR3 loop: CASSFRSLPQDIYF. The CDR3 nucleotides are TGTGCCAGCAGTTTCCGATCACTTCCACAGGATATTTACTTC.

V and J are TRBV5-1 and TRBJ2-7; 8 nucleotides match TRBD1. The CDR3 length is 13 residues. Trimming cost V 2 bases and J 6 bases; bases outside gene matches: 4. The germline gives CDR1 SGHRS, CDR2 YFSETQ. Here the CDR3 DNA reads TGCGCCAGCAGCTTAGACACAGGGGGCGAGCAGTACTTC. This gives the protein CASSLDTGGEQYF.

V is TRBV4-1 and J is TRBJ2-7; 7 bases align to TRBD2. Unmatched junction bases numbered 9, after V lost 1 base and J lost 0 bases. Germline-derived CDR1 and CDR2 are MGHRA and YSYEKL. The CDR3 is 17 amino acids. The chain's CDR3 is CASSQVEAGVSSYEQYF. CDR3 in DNA: TGCGCCAGCAGCCAAGTTGAGGCGGGGGTGAGCTCCTACGAGCAGTACTTC.

This clone was counted a single time. The rearrangement joins TRBV10-2 to TRBJ2-2; a weak D match, TRBD2 (6 bases). Germline V lookup: CDR1 WSHSY, CDR2 SAAADI. The CDR3 contains 13 residues. The V end lost 8 bases, the J end lost 7 bases, and 14 bases lay between the germline ends. The CDR3 DNA reads TGCGCCAGCGAGGAGGGCGGGGTCGGGGAGCTGTTTTTT. Translating it yields CASEEGGVGELFF.

The gene calls are TRBV5-4 and TRBJ2-3, with 9 positions matching TRBD2. The CDR3 runs 17 residues. J lost 2 bases, V lost 3 bases, and 10 bases had no gene match. Germline V gene data show CDR1 as SGHNT and CDR2 as YYREEE (reference sequence). The CDR3 reads CASSWTGRGGNTDTQYF. Written as DNA, the CDR3 is TGTGCCAGCAGCTGGACGGGGCGGGGGGGTAACACAGATACGCAGTATTTT.

This rearrangement joins TRBV5-5 to TRBJ2-1; D gene ambiguous. Germline CDR1 is SGHKS and CDR2 is YYEKEE (reference sequence). Trimming removed 4 bases from V and 12 bases from J, with 17 bases in between. The CDR3 contains 13 residues. The CDR3 DNA reads TGTGCCAGCAGCCTAAGATTGGGGTACCCGCAGTTCTTC. This codes for CASSLRLGYPQFF. The variable domain in full, with the rest retrieved from reference TRBV5-5 and TRBJ2-1, is DAGVTQSPTHLIKTRGQQVTLRCSPISGHKSVSWYQQVLGQGPQFIFQYYEKEERGRGNFPDRFSARQFPNYSSELNVNALLLGDSALYLCASSLRLGYPQFFGPGTRLTVL.

The genes are TRBV27 and TRBJ2-7; weak D call: TRBD2 (5 bases). Trimming stripped 5 bases from V and 4 bases from J, with 9 bases between. The CDR3 contains 12 residues. The V gene's germline CDR1 is MNHEY and CDR2 SMNVEV (reference sequence). The CDR3 nucleotides are TGTGCCAGCAGTCCCGACTATTACGAGCAGTACTTC. Its translation: CASSPDYYEQYF.

The V gene is TRBV6-5, the J gene TRBJ1-2, with D possibly matching TRBD1 (6 bases). The germline V and J ends were trimmed by 2 bases and 0 bases, with 10 bases remaining between them. Per germline, CDR1 MNHEY and CDR2 SVGAGI. The CDR3 has 15 amino acids. In DNA, the CDR3 is TGTGCCAGCAGTTACCGACAGGATACTAACTATGGCTACACCTTC. Amino acid sequence: CASSYRQDTNYGYTF.

The V call is TRBV5-1, the J call TRBJ2-2; 7 bases align to TRBD2. Germline CDR1 and CDR2: SGHRS and YFSETQ. The CDR3 runs to 14 residues. Trimming removed 2 bases from V and 2 bases from J; junction bases left unmatched: 0. CDR3 sequence (DNA): TGCGCCAGCAGCTTAGCGGGAAACACCGGGGAGCTGTTTTTT. Protein sequence: CASSLAGNTGELFF.

The chain uses TRBV12-5 and TRBJ2-7, with D unresolved. CDR1 and CDR2 from the germline V gene are LGHNT and FRNRAP. V lost 0 bases and J 2 bases, leaving 8 bases between the germline ends. The CDR3 length is 14 residues. CDR3 amino acids: CASGLVVSPYEQYF. For the CDR3, the DNA is TGTGCTAGTGGTTTGGTGGTCAGCCCCTACGAGCAGTACTTC.

V gene TRBV27 combines with J gene TRBJ1-1; D might be TRBD1 (6 bases). V dropped 4 bases and J dropped 10 bases, with 16 bases sitting between them. Germline CDR1 is MNHEY and CDR2 is SMNVEV (reference sequence). CDR3 length: 13 amino acids. The CDR3, as DNA: TGTGCCAGCAGTTCCGGGGGCTTGAGTCGAGCTTTCTTT. Amino acids: CASSSGGLSRAFF.

The chain combines TRBV12-5 with TRBJ2-1; D gene ambiguous. The germline gives CDR1 LGHNT, CDR2 FRNRAP. The CDR3 is 15 amino acids. V lost 2 bases to trimming and J lost 1 base, with 9 bases between them. The CDR3 loop is CASGLQRVSYNEQFF. The CDR3 DNA follows: TGTGCTAGTGGTTTGCAAAGGGTTTCCTACAATGAGCAGTTCTTC.

J is TRBJ1-4 and V is TRBV4-3, with 7 positions matching TRBD1. Germline CDR1 and CDR2: LGHNA and YSLEER. CDR3 size: 17 residues. V was pared by 2 bases and J by 5 bases, with 11 bases of the junction left unmatched. The CDR3 reads CASSQIFLGGENEKLFF. For the CDR3, the DNA is TGCGCCAGCAGCCAAATATTTCTAGGGGGCGAAAATGAAAAACTGTTTTTT.

V gene TRBV6-1 combines with J gene TRBJ1-4, with D tentatively TRBD1 (6 bases). Per the germline V gene, CDR1 is MNHNS and CDR2 is SASEGT. CDR3 length: 15 amino acids. V gave up 6 bases and J gave up 5 bases, with 16 bases separating them. The CDR3 loop reads CASSLPRRGNEKLFF. Here the CDR3 DNA reads TGTGCCAGCAGCCTACCCAGGAGGGGGAATGAAAAACTGTTTTTT.

This chain connects TRBV7-6 to TRBJ2-1, with D tentatively TRBD1 (5 bases). The CDR3 runs 18 residues. The V gene lost 2 bases and the J gene lost 1 base, with 18 bases spanning the gap. Germline V lookup: CDR1 SGHVS, CDR2 FNYEAQ. CDR3 nucleotides: TGTGCCAGCAGCTTAAGGCAGGGTTTCGTAGTATCCTACAATGAGCAGTTCTTC. Translation gives CASSLRQGFVVSYNEQFF.

The V call is TRBV2, the J call TRBJ1-6, with TRBD1 matching over 7 bases. V dropped 7 bases and J dropped 11; count of bases not matched to a gene: 20. Germline lookup yields CDR1 SNHLY and CDR2 FYNNEI. The CDR3 has 17 amino acids. CDR3 in amino acids: CASTDRLRQGLGTPLHF. The CDR3 DNA follows: TGTGCCAGCACCGACAGACTCCGACAGGGCCTCGGGACACCCCTCCACTTT. Using reference TRBV2 and TRBJ1-6 for the parts outside the CDR3, the full variable domain is EPEVTQTPSHQVTQMGQEVILRCVPISNHLYFYWYRQILGQKVEFLVSFYNNEISEKSEIFDDQFSVERPDGSNFTLKIRSTKLEDSAMYFCASTDRLRQGLGTPLHFGNGTRLTVT.

The rearrangement joins TRBV6-1 to TRBJ2-3, with unresolved D. Looked up from germline, CDR1 is MNHNS and CDR2 is SASEGT. Trimming took 4 bases from V and 4 from J, leaving 9 bases between them. CDR3 length: 13 residues. The CDR3 is CASSVLSPDTQYF. In nucleotides, the CDR3 is TGTGCCAGCAGTGTGTTGTCCCCAGATACGCAGTATTTT.

The chain's CDR3 is CASSYSEQGRAGELFF. Written as DNA, the CDR3 is TGTGCCAGCAGTTACTCAGAACAGGGGCGAGCCGGGGAGCTGTTTTTT. The chain recombines TRBV6-5 with TRBJ2-2; 7 bases are shared with TRBD1. V was pared by 0 bases and J by 6 bases, with 7 bases of the junction left unmatched. Germline lookup yields CDR1 MNHEY and CDR2 SVGAGI. The CDR3 consists of 16 residues.

V is TRBV29-1 and J is TRBJ1-2; 9 nucleotides match TRBD1. Unmatched junction bases numbered 4, after V lost 6 bases and J lost 5 bases. Per the germline V gene, CDR1 is SQVTM and CDR2 is ANQGSEA. The CDR3 totals 12 residues. The CDR3 spells CSVLDRGYGYTF. CDR3 bases: TGCAGCGTCCTCGACAGGGGGTATGGCTACACCTTC.

The V call is TRBV6-1, the J call TRBJ1-2; TRBD1 is a possible D gene (6 bases). V shed 7 bases and J shed 4 bases, with 16 bases lying between them. CDR3 length: 14 residues. Germline V gene lookup returns CDR1 MNHNS and CDR2 SASEGT. CDR3: CASTDGGLVYGYTF. In DNA form, the CDR3 reads TGTGCCAGCACTGATGGGGGGCTCGTCTATGGCTACACCTTC.

The genes are TRBV27 and TRBJ2-7; D gene uncertain. In germline, CDR1 is MNHEY, CDR2 SMNVEV (reference sequence). The CDR3 runs 12 residues. Between the trimmed V and J ends, which lost 3 bases and 3 bases, there was a span of 6 bases. CDR3 DNA sequence: TGTGCCAGCAGTTTGCAAGGCTACGAGCAGTACTTC. As protein: CASSLQGYEQYF.

The chain couples TRBV14 to TRBJ1-1; no definite D call. Germline V CDR1 and CDR2: SGHDN, FVKESK. V gave up 2 bases and J gave up 5 bases, with 6 bases separating them. The CDR3 contains 12 residues. CDR3 sequence (DNA): TGTGCCAGCAGCCAAATAGAAACTGAAGCTTTCTTT. Its protein is CASSQIETEAFF.

This sequence joins TRBV14 and TRBJ2-2; D unclear. CDR1 and CDR2 (germline): SGHDN, FVKESK. The CDR3 extends over 18 amino acids. Trimming took 0 bases from V and 3 from J, leaving 17 bases between them. The CDR3 is CASSQDVSQETYTGELFF. The DNA for the CDR3 is TGTGCCAGCAGCCAAGATGTCTCCCAGGAGACGTACACCGGGGAGCTGTTTTTT.

This chain joins TRBV27 and TRBJ2-7; D possibly corresponds to TRBD2 (5 bases). Germline CDR1 and CDR2: MNHEY and SMNVEV (reference sequence). This CDR3 is 14 amino acids long. V was cut by 8 bases and J by 7 bases, with 21 bases left in between. CDR3: CASVPIAGLEEQYF. The CDR3, as DNA: TGTGCCAGCGTCCCTATCGCGGGTTTGGAAGAGCAGTACTTC.